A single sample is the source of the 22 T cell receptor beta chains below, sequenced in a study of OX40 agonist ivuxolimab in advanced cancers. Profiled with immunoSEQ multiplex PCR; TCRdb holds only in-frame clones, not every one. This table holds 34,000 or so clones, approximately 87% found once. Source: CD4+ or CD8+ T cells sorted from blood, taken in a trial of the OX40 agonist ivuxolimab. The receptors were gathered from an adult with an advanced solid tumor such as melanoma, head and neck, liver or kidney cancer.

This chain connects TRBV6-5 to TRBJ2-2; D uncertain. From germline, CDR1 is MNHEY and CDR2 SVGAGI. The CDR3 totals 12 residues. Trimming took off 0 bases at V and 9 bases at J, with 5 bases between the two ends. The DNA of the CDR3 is TGTGCCAGCAGTTACTCCGGGCGGGAGCTGTTTTTT. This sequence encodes CASSYSGRELFF.

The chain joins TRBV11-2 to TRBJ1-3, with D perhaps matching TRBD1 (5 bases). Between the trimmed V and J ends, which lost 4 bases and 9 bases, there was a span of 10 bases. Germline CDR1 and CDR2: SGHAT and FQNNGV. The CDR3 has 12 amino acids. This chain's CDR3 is CASSSGPSTIYF. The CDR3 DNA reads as TGTGCCAGCAGCTCGGGACCAAGCACCATATATTTT.

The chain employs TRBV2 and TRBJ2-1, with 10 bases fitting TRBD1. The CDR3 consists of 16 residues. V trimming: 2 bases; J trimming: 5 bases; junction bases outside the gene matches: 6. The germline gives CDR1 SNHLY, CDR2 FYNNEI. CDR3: CASSESRGTGDNEQFF. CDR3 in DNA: TGTGCCAGCAGTGAAAGTAGGGGGACAGGGGACAATGAGCAGTTCTTC.

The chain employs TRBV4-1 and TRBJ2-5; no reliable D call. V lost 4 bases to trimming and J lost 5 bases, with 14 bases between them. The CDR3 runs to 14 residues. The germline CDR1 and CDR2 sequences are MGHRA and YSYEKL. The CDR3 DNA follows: TGCGCCAGCAGCCCTATCGTCGGATCCGAGACCCAGTACTTC. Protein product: CASSPIVGSETQYF.

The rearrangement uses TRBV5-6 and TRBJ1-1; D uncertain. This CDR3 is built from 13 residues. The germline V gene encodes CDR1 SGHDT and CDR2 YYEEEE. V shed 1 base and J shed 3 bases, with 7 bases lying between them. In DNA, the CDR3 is TGTGCCAGCAGCTTGAGTTACGACACTGAAGCTTTCTTT. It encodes CASSLSYDTEAFF. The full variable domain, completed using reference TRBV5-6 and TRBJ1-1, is DAGVTQSPTHLIKTRGQQVTLRCSPKSGHDTVSWYQQALGQGPQFIFQYYEEEERQRGNFPDRFSGHQFPNYSSELNVNALLLGDSALYLCASSLSYDTEAFFGQGTRLTVV.

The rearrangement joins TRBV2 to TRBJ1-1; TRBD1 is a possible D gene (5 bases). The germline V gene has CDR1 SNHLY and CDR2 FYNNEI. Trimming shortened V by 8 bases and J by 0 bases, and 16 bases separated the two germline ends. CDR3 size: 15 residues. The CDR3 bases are TGTGCCAGCGAGAGGGGTACGGTTCTGAACACTGAAGCTTTCTTT. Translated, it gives CASERGTVLNTEAFF.

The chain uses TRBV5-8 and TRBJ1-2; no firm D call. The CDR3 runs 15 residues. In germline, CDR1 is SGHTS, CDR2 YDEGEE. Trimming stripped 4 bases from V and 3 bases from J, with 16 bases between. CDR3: CASSGLGREDYGYTF. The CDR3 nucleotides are TGTGCCAGCAGCGGGCTTGGAAGAGAAGACTATGGCTACACCTTC. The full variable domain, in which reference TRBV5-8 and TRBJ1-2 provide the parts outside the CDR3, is EAGVTQSPTHLIKTRGQQATLRCSPISGHTSVYWYQQALGLGLQFLLWYDEGEERNRGNFPPRFSGRQFPNYSSELNVNALELEDSALYLCASSGLGREDYGYTFGSGTRLTVV.

CDR3 sequence: CASSLVEGYTF. The CDR3 coding sequence is TGTGCCAGCAGCTTAGTAGAAGGCTACACCTTC. This rearrangement joins TRBV11-2 to TRBJ1-2; D remains unclear. The V end was cut by 1 base, the J end by 8 bases, with 5 bases between. Looked up from germline, CDR1 is SGHAT and CDR2 is FQNNGV. CDR3 length equals 11 residues.

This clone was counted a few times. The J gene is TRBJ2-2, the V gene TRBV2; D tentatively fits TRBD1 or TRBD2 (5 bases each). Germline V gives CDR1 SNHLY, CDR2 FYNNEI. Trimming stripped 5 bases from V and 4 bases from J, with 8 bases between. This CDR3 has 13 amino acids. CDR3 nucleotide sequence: TGTGCCAGCAGTTATGGGGGCACCGGGGAGCTGTTTTTT. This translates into CASSYGGTGELFF.

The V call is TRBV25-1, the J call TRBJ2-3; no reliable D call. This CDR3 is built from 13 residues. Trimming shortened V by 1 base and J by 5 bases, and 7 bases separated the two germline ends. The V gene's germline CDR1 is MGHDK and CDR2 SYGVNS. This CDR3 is CASSELFRDTQYF. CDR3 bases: TGTGCCAGCAGTGAATTGTTCAGAGATACGCAGTATTTT.

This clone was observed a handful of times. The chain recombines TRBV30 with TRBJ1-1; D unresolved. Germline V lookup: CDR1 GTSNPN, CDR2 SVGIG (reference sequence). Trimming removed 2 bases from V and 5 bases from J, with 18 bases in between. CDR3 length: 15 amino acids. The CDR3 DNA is TGTGCCTGGAGTATGGAGGTTACGGGTTGGACTGAAGCTTTCTTT. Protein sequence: CAWSMEVTGWTEAFF.

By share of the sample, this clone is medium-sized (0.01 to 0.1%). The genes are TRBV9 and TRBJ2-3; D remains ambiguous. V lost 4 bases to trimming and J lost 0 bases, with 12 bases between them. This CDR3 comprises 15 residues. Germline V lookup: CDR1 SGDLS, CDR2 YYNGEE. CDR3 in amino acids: CASSPSGSSTDTQYF. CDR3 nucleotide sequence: TGTGCCAGCAGCCCTTCAGGATCTAGCACAGATACGCAGTATTTT.

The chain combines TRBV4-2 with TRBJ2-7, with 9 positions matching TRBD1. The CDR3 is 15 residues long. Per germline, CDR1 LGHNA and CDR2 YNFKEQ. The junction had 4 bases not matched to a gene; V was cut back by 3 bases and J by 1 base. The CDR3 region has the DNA TGTGCCAGCAGCCACTCCGGGACAGGGTCCTACGAGCAGTACTTC. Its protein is CASSHSGTGSYEQYF.

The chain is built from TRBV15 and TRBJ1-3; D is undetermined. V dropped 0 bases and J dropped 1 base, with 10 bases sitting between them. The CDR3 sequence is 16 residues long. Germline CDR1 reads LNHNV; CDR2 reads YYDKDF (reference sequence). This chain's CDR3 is CATSRDLTLSGNTIYF. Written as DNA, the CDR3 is TGTGCCACCAGCAGAGATCTAACCTTATCTGGAAACACCATATATTTT. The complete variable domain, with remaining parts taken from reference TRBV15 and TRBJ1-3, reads DAMVIQNPRYQVTQFGKPVTLSCSQTLNHNVMYWYQQKSSQAPKLLFHYYDKDFNNEADTPDNFQSRRPNTSFCFLDIRSPGLGDTAMYLCATSRDLTLSGNTIYFGEGSWLTVV.

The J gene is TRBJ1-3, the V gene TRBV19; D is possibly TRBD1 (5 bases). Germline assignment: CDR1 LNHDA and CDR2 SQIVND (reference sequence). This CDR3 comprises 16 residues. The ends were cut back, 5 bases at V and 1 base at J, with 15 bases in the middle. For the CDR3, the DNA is TGTGCCAGTAGTCCTCAGGACAAGAATTCTGGAAACACCATATATTTT. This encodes CASSPQDKNSGNTIYF.

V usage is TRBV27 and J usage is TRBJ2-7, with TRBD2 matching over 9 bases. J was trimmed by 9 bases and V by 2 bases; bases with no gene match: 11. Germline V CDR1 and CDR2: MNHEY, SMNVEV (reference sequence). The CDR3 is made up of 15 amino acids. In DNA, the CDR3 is TGTGCCAGCAGTTTACTAGCGGGACCCTACGCGATGCAGTACTTC. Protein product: CASSLLAGPYAMQYF.

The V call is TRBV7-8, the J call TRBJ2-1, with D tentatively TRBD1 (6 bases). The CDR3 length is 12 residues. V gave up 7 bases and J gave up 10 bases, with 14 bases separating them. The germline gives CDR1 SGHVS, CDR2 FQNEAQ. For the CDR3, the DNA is TGTGCCAGCATCAACAGGGTTTGGGAGCAGTTCTTC. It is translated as CASINRVWEQFF.

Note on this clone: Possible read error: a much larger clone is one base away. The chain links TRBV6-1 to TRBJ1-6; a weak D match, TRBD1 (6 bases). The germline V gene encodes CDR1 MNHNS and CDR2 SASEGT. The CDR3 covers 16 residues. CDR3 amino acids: CASSGRRGRVNLPLHF. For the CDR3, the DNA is TGTGCCAGCAGTGGCAGGAGGGGGAGAGTAAATTTACCCCTCCACTTT.

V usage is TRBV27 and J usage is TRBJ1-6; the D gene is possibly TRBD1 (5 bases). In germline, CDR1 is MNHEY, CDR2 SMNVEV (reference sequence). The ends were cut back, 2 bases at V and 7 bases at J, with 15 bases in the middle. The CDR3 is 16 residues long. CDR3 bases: TGTGCCAGCAGTTTAACGGGACGGGCTTACAATTCACCCCTCCACTTT. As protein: CASSLTGRAYNSPLHF.

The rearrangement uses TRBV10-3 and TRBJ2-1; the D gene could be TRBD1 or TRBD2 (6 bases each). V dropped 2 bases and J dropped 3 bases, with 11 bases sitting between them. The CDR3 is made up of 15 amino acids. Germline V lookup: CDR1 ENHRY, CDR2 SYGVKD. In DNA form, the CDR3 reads TGTGCCATCAGTGAGACGGGGGCGAACTACAATGAGCAGTTCTTC. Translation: CAISETGANYNEQFF.

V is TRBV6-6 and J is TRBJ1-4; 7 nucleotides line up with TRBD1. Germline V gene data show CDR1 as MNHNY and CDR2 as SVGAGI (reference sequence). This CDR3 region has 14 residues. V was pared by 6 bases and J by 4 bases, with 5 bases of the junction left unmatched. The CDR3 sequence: CASSKGQFNEKLFF. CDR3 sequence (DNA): TGTGCCAGCAGCAAGGGACAGTTTAATGAAAAACTGTTTTTT.

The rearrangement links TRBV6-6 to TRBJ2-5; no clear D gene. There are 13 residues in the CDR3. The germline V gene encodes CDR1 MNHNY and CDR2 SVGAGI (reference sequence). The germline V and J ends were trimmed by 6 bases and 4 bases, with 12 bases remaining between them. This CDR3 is CASSNHWGETQYF. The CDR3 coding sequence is TGTGCCAGCAGCAACCATTGGGGAGAGACCCAGTACTTC.